These 3 T cell receptor beta chains share one sample of origin, sequenced in a study of siplizumab effects on memory and regulatory T cells (dated by TCRdb to about 2019). Libraries came from the immunoSEQ multiplex PCR assay. What TCRdb holds here is the immuneACCESS table cut down to in-frame rearrangements. Part of the clones is not present; checked against another copy, under half of the missing clones reflect an unresolved V gene, and the others are unexplained. The sample data list about 100,000 clones, and approximately 94% of these were observed just once. The ten largest clones take up less than 1.5% of the sample. The sequencing input was non-Treg CD4+ T cells sorted from blood. The cell subset or site label here, explained by the study, means: FACS-sorted unstimulated CD4+ non-regulatory T cells. These receptors originate from a human donor in good health.

CDR3: CAWRGGSYNEQFF. The CDR3 bases are TGTGCCTGGAGAGGGGGCTCCTACAATGAGCAGTTCTTC. This chain joins TRBV30 and TRBJ2-1, with D perhaps matching TRBD1 (6 bases). CDR3 size: 13 residues. Trimming removed 3 bases from V and 0 bases from J, with 6 bases in between. The germline CDR1 and CDR2 sequences are GTSNPN and SVGIG (reference sequence).

This chain joins TRBV5-1 and TRBJ2-5, with TRBD2 matching 14 bases. Germline lookup yields CDR1 SGHRS and CDR2 YFSETQ. The V and J ends lost 4 bases and 5 bases, in that order; junction bases with no gene match: 7. The CDR3 consists of 16 residues. CDR3 sequence (DNA): TGCGCCAGCAGCCCATGGACTAGCGGGAGGAGGGAGACCCAGTACTTC. Its translation is CASSPWTSGRRETQYF.

The chain carries TRBV28 and TRBJ1-6; tentatively, D is TRBD1 (5 bases). Germline CDR1 reads MDHEN; CDR2 reads SYDVKM. The V end was cut by 3 bases, the J end by 9 bases, with 12 bases between. CDR3 length: 14 amino acids. The CDR3 sequence is CASSLGRSASPLHF. The CDR3 coding sequence is TGTGCCAGCAGTTTGGGACGGTCGGCTTCACCCCTCCACTTT.